These T cell receptor beta chains were read from a single sample in a study of blood T cells in healthy people across ages. TCRdb redid the calling of the 5' RACE reads with MiXCR, one entry per CDR3 protein. The sample holds about 1.1 million distinct CDR3 sequences, roughly two fifths seen once. Source material: blood. The receptors stem from a young man in good health. Both conserved end residues are part of each CDR3. The order of the fields is J gene, D gene, V gene, clone size, CDR3 protein, CDR3 DNA. The D gene is left open where the match is weak. Not every row has a clone size; where given, it reads once, few, many or a size class.

>TRBJ2-5|.|TRBV2|.
CASTLQGRGQESQYF
TGTGCCAGCACTTTACAGGGTAGGGGACAAGAGAGCCAGTACTTC
>TRBJ2-1|TRBD2|TRBV7-2|few
CASSLDSGGNEQFF
TGTGCCAGCAGCTTAGATAGCGGGGGTAATGAGCAGTTCTTC
>TRBJ2-5|.|TRBV5-1|.
CASSLGQGSQETQYF
TGCGCCAGCAGCTTGGGTCAGGGCAGTCAAGAGACCCAGTACTTC
>TRBJ2-3|TRBD1|TRBV4-3|few
CASSQRTGWADTQYF
TGCGCCAGCAGCCAACGGACAGGTTGGGCAGATACGCAGTATTTT
>TRBJ2-7|.|TRBV7-9|few
CASSLDGGPSYEQYF
TGTGCCAGCAGCTTAGATGGCGGACCTTCCTACGAGCAGTACTTC
>TRBJ1-2|.|TRBV27|few
CASSPQVLSTIYGYTF
TGTGCCAGCAGTCCCCAGGTCCTCTCTACCATTTATGGCTACACCTTC
>TRBJ2-3|.|TRBV12-3/TRBV12-4|many
CASNHNGGTQYF
TGTGCCAGTAATCACAACGGTGGTACGCAGTATTTT
>TRBJ2-2|TRBD2|TRBV25-1|.
CASTSWEGSTGELFF
TGTGCCAGCACCTCATGGGAGGGGAGCACCGGGGAGCTGTTTTTT
>TRBJ2-1|.|TRBV27|.
CASSLSHPSSYNEQFF
TGTGCCAGCAGTCTATCCCATCCGAGCTCCTACAATGAGCAGTTCTTC
>TRBJ2-2|TRBD1|TRBV9|.
CASSDRDRSSGELFF
TGTGCCAGCAGCGACCGGGACAGGTCATCCGGGGAGCTGTTTTTT